Presented here are 14 T cell receptor beta chains from one specimen sequenced in a study of blood T cell repertoires in COVID-19. This table comes from immunoSEQ multiplex PCR, and its TCRdb copy is limited to in-frame clones, with some not included. Of roughly 200,000 clones listed, 87% are singletons. Sample: PBMCs or T cells enriched from blood (not recorded which). Receptor source: a man aged 25 to 45 in a cohort exposed to, infected with or recovered from COVID-19 (not recorded which).

This chain links TRBV7-2 with TRBJ1-2; the D gene is possibly TRBD1 (6 bases). CDR1 and CDR2 from the germline V gene are SGHTA and FQGNSA. The V gene lost 5 bases and the J gene lost 4 bases, with 20 bases spanning the gap. The CDR3 is made up of 16 amino acids. CDR3 protein: CASSLDYRAGGYGYTF. CDR3 bases: TGTGCCAGCAGCCTCGACTACAGGGCCGGAGGCTATGGCTACACCTTC.

In its sample, this clone was seen a few times. The rearrangement links TRBV11-2 to TRBJ2-3, with D maybe TRBD1 (6 bases). CDR3 length equals 15 residues. The germline V gene encodes CDR1 SGHAT and CDR2 FQNNGV. The V gene lost 6 bases and the J gene lost 0 bases, with 13 bases spanning the gap. The CDR3 DNA sequence: TGTGCCAGCAGTAGAACAGGGAAGAGCACAGATACGCAGTATTTT. It is translated as CASSRTGKSTDTQYF.

This chain connects TRBV27 to TRBJ2-7; 7 nucleotides agree with TRBD1. With 3 bases clipped from V and 11 bases from J, the junction kept 13 bases outside the gene matches. Germline lookup yields CDR1 MNHEY and CDR2 SMNVEV (reference sequence). This CDR3 spans 14 amino acids. CDR3 loop: CASSFRSGGSVEYF. The CDR3 nucleotides are TGTGCCAGCAGTTTTAGGTCAGGGGGAAGTGTAGAGTACTTC.

The J gene is TRBJ2-5, the V gene TRBV5-1; tentative D call: TRBD2 (5 bases). The length of the CDR3 is 13 residues. Trimming shortened V by 0 bases and J by 5 bases, and 8 bases separated the two germline ends. The germline gives CDR1 SGHRS, CDR2 YFSETQ. The CDR3 DNA reads as TGCGCCAGCAGCTTGGCAGCGGTGGAGACCCAGTACTTC. Its translation is CASSLAAVETQYF. Using reference TRBV5-1 and TRBJ2-5 for the parts outside the CDR3, the full variable domain is KAGVTQTPRYLIKTRGQQVTLSCSPISGHRSVSWYQQTPGQGLQFLFEYFSETQRNKGNFPGRFSGRQFSNSRSEMNVSTLELGDSALYLCASSLAAVETQYFGPGTRLLVL.

J is TRBJ2-1 and V is TRBV27; 9 positions match TRBD2. The CDR3 is made up of 17 amino acids. Germline values: CDR1 MNHEY, CDR2 SMNVEV (reference sequence). Trimming took 2 bases from V and 0 from J; bases not matched to a gene: 5. CDR3 sequence (DNA): TGTGCCAGCAGTTTAGGGACTAGCCCGAGCTCCTACAATGAGCAGTTCTTC. Its translation is CASSLGTSPSSYNEQFF.

The chain has TRBV9 and TRBJ2-1; 8 bases are shared with TRBD1. Looked up from germline, CDR1 is SGDLS and CDR2 is YYNGEE. The CDR3 extends over 15 amino acids. V gave up 0 bases and J gave up 5 bases; unmatched junction bases: 4. As DNA, the CDR3 is TGTGCCAGCAGCGTAGGTACAGGGGGTGACAATGAGCAGTTCTTC. Translating it yields CASSVGTGGDNEQFF.

The genes are TRBV5-1 and TRBJ1-2; possibly TRBD1 for D (5 bases). Deletions cut 6 bases from V and 1 base from J, with 19 bases between. Germline CDR1 reads SGHRS; CDR2 reads YFSETQ. This CDR3 contains 16 residues. DNA of the CDR3: TGCGCCAGCACCCCGAGGGCCGGCGGGGGTAACTATGGCTACACCTTC. The encoded protein is CASTPRAGGGNYGYTF.

This rearrangement joins TRBV23-1 to TRBJ2-1; TRBD1 agrees at 12 bases. TRBV23-1 is treated as an ORF (open reading frame) with a function not yet certain. The CDR3 is 18 residues long. V shed 8 bases and J 0 bases; nucleotides not matched to a gene: 11. This chain's CDR3 is CASVRDRGPPSSYNEQFF. CDR3 nucleotides: TGCGCCAGCGTTAGGGACAGGGGGCCTCCGAGCTCCTACAATGAGCAGTTCTTC.

The rearrangement links TRBV6-5 to TRBJ1-4; D unresolved. V lost 7 bases and J lost 3, with 12 bases in between. The CDR3 is 14 residues long. Germline V gene sequence: CDR1 MNHEY, CDR2 SVGAGI. This CDR3 is CASNTGIANEKLFF. The CDR3 DNA reads as TGTGCCAGCAATACGGGGATCGCTAATGAAAAACTGTTTTTT.

This chain uses TRBV5-4 with TRBJ2-5; TRBD1 aligns across 11 bases. The V gene end was trimmed by 4 bases and the J gene end by 5 bases; junction bases not matched to a gene: 4. The CDR3 runs to 14 residues. Germline-derived CDR1 and CDR2 are SGHNT and YYREEE (reference sequence). The CDR3 loop is CASSRDRGMETQYF. The CDR3 DNA follows: TGTGCCAGCAGCAGGGACAGGGGGATGGAGACCCAGTACTTC.

The J gene is TRBJ2-5, the V gene TRBV29-1, with TRBD2 matching 9 bases. The germline V gene encodes CDR1 SQVTM and CDR2 ANQGSEA. The CDR3 runs to 20 residues. Germline trimming cut 0 bases from V and 3 bases from J; bases unmatched to any gene: 20. The CDR3 protein is CSVEDGFLRGTSISKETQYF. The CDR3 coding sequence is TGCAGCGTTGAAGATGGCTTCCTACGTGGGACTAGCATTTCGAAAGAGACCCAGTACTTC. The full variable domain, in which reference TRBV29-1 and TRBJ2-5 provide the parts outside the CDR3, is SAVISQKPSRDICQRGTSLTIQCQVDSQVTMMFWYRQQPGQSLTLIATANQGSEATYESGFVIDKFPISRPNLTFSTLTVSNMSPEDSSIYLCSVEDGFLRGTSISKETQYFGPGTRLLVL.

This clone is a singleton in its sample. The V call is TRBV19, the J call TRBJ2-3; possibly TRBD1 for D (5 bases). From germline, CDR1 is LNHDA and CDR2 SQIVND (reference sequence). Trimming removed 3 bases at V and 3 bases at J, with 7 bases between. The CDR3 consists of 13 residues. This CDR3 is CASSIPGTDTQYF. The CDR3 region has the DNA TGTGCCAGTAGTATCCCAGGGACAGATACGCAGTATTTT.

The CDR3 DNA reads as TGTGCCAGCGGTGGGGGGGCGTTCTATCAGCCCCAGCATTTT. It is translated as CASGGGAFYQPQHF. The chain couples TRBV28 to TRBJ1-5; D is perhaps TRBD1 (6 bases). V shed 8 bases and J shed 5 bases, with 16 bases lying between them. CDR1 and CDR2 from the germline V gene are MDHEN and SYDVKM. This CDR3 contains 14 residues.

The sample holds a few counts of this clone. The J gene is TRBJ1-2, the V gene TRBV2, with 7 nucleotides matching TRBD1. V trimming: 6 bases; J trimming: 7 bases; junction bases outside the gene matches: 11. From germline, CDR1 is SNHLY and CDR2 FYNNEI. The CDR3 runs 14 residues. In nucleotides, the CDR3 is TGTGCCAGCAGCCGAGACAGGGTAGAGGCTGGCTACACCTTC. Translation gives CASSRDRVEAGYTF. Combining the CDR3 with reference TRBV2 and TRBJ1-2 gives the whole variable domain EPEVTQTPSHQVTQMGQEVILRCVPISNHLYFYWYRQILGQKVEFLVSFYNNEISEKSEIFDDQFSVERPDGSNFTLKIRSTKLEDSAMYFCASSRDRVEAGYTFGSGTRLTVV.